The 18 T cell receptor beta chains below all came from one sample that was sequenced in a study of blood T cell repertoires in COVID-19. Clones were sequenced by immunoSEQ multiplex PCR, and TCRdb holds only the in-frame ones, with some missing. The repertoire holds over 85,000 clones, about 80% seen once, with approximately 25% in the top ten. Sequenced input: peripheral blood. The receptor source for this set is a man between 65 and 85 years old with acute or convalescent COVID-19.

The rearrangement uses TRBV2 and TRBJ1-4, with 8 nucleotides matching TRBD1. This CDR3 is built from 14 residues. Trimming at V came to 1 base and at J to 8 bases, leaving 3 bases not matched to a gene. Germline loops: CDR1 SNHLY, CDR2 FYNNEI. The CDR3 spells CASSEDRGGEKLFF. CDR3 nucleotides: TGTGCCAGCAGTGAAGACAGGGGGGGGGAAAAACTGTTTTTT.

The CDR3 loop reads CASSRDRVDTQYF. The CDR3 DNA reads TGTGCCAGCAGCCGAGACAGGGTTGATACGCAGTATTTT. The chain links TRBV4-2 to TRBJ2-3; 7 bases map to TRBD1. Germline lookup yields CDR1 LGHNA and CDR2 YNFKEQ. V was clipped by 4 bases and J by 6 bases; unmatched bases: 4. The CDR3 has 13 amino acids.

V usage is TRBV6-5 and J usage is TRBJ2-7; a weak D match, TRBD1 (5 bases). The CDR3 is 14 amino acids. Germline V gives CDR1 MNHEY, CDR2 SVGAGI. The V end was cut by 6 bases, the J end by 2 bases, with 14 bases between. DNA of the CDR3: TGTGCCAGCAGACTGGGGCAGGAACCCTACGAGCAGTACTTC. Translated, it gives CASRLGQEPYEQYF.

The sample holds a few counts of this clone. The CDR3 DNA reads as TGCGCCAGCAGCCAGGTGGCTGGGCAGGACAGGCGGGAGCAGTACTTC. Its translation: CASSQVAGQDRREQYF. J is TRBJ2-7 and V is TRBV4-1; 7 bases are shared with TRBD1. There are 16 residues in the CDR3. Trimming cost V 3 bases and J 7 bases; bases outside gene matches: 15. Germline V gene lookup returns CDR1 MGHRA and CDR2 YSYEKL.

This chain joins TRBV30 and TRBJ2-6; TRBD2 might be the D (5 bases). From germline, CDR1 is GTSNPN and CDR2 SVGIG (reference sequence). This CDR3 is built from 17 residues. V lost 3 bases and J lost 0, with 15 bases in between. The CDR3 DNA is TGTGCCTGGAGGGAGGTAGACGGATCCTCTGGGGCCAACGTCCTGACTTTC. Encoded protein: CAWREVDGSSGANVLTF.

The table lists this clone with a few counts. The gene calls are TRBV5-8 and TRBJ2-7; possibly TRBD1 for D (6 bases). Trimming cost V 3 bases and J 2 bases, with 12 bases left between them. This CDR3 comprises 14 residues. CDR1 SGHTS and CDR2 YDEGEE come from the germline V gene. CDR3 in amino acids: CASSSPTGPYEQYF. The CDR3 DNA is TGTGCCAGCAGCTCCCCGACAGGACCCTACGAGCAGTACTTC.

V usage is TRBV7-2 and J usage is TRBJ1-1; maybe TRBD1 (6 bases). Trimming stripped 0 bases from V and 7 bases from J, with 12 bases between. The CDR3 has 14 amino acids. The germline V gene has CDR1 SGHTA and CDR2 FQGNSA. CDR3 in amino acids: CASSLAVGGGEAFF. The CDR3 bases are TGTGCCAGCAGCTTAGCGGTGGGAGGGGGTGAAGCTTTCTTT.

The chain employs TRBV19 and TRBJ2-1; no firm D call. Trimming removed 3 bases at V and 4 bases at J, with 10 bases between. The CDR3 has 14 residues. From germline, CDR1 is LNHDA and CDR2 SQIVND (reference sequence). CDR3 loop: CASSMGNWYNEQFF. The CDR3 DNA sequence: TGTGCCAGTAGTATGGGCAACTGGTACAATGAGCAGTTCTTC.

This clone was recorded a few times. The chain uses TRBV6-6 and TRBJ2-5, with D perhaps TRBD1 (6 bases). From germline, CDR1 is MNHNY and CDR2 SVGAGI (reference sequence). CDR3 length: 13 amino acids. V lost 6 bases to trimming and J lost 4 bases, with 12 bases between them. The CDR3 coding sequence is TGTGCCAGCAGGGAACAGGGAGTAGAGACCCAGTACTTC. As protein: CASREQGVETQYF.

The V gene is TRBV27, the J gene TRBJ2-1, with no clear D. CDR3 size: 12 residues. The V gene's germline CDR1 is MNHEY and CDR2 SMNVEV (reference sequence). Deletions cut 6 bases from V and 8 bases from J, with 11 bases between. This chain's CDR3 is CASSPTPYEQFF. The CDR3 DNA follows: TGTGCCAGCAGCCCTACCCCGTATGAGCAGTTCTTC.

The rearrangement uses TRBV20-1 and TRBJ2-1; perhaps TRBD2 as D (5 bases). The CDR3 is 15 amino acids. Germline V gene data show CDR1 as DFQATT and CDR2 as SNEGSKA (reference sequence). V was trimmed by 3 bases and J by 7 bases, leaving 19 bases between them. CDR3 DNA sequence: TGCAGTGCTAGTGGTAGCGAGGGTGTTAGTAATGAGCAGTTCTTC. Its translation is CSASGSEGVSNEQFF.

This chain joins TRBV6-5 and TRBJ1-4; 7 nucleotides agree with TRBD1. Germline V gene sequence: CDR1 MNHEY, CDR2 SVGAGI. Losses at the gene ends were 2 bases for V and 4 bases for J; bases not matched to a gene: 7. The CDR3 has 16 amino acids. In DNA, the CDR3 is TGTGCCAGCAGTTACAGAAGCCGGGACAGTAATGAAAAACTGTTTTTT. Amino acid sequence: CASSYRSRDSNEKLFF.

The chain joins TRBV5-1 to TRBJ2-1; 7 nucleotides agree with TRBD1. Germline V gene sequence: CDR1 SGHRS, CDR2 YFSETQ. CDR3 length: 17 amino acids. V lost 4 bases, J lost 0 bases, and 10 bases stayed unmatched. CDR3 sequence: CASSGYRGGSSYNEQFF. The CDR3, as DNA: TGCGCCAGCAGCGGGTACAGGGGCGGTAGCTCCTACAATGAGCAGTTCTTC.

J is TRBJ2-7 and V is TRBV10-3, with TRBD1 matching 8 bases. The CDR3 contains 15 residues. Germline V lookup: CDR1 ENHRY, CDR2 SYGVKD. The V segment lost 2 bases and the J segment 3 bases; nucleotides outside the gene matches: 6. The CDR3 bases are TGTGCCATCAGTGAGCCCACAGGGGGGAACTACGAGCAGTACTTC. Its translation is CAISEPTGGNYEQYF.

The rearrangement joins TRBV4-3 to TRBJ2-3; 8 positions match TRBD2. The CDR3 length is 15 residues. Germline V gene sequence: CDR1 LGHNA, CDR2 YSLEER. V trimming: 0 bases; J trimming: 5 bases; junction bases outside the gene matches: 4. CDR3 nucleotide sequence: TGCGCCAGCAGCCAAGATGCGGGAGGTGTAGATACGCAGTATTTT. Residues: CASSQDAGGVDTQYF.

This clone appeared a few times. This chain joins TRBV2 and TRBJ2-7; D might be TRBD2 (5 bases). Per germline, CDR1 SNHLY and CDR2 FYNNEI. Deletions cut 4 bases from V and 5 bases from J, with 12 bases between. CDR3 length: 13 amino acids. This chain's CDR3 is CASSVGREDEQYF. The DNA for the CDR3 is TGTGCCAGCAGTGTGGGCCGGGAAGACGAGCAGTACTTC.

CDR3 loop: CASSPTGPQGAQYF. For the CDR3, the DNA is TGTGCCAGCAGTCCCACAGGGCCCCAAGGGGCCCAGTACTTC. The chain is built from TRBV28 and TRBJ2-5; weak D call: TRBD1 (6 bases). The CDR3 is 14 residues long. Trimming took off 5 bases at V and 9 bases at J, with 19 bases between the two ends. Germline CDR1 and CDR2: MDHEN and SYDVKM.

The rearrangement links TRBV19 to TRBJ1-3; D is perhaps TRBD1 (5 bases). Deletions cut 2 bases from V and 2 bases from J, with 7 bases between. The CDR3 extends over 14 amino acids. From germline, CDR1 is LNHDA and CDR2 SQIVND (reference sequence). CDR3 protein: CASSITGAGNTIYF. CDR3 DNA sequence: TGTGCCAGTAGTATAACGGGGGCTGGAAACACCATATATTTT.